The rows below give T cell receptor beta chains drawn from one sample of a study of T cell responses to AZD1222 COVID-19 vaccine. Assay used: immunoSEQ multiplex PCR; TCRdb lists only in-frame clones, some missing. In the table there are around 170,000 clones, just over 85% of which are singletons. The sequences come from peripheral blood, collected 28 days after the second AZD1222 dose. The receptors were gathered from an adult who received the AZD1222 COVID-19 vaccine. Each CDR3 is given with its conserved first and last residue. A D gene is named only where the DNA matches it firmly. The size entry is marked missing in some rows and otherwise reads once, few, many or a size class.

>TRBD1|.|TRBV18|TRBJ2-3
TGTGCCAGCTCTCGCCGCGGGACAGGTGTGACAGATACGCAGTATTTT
CASSRRGTGVTDTQYF
>.|.|TRBV27|TRBJ1-2
TGTGCCAGCAGTTTATCAGGGCCTAACTATGGCTACACCTTC
CASSLSGPNYGYTF
>.|.|TRBV9|TRBJ1-5
TGTGCCAGCAGTTTTGGGACCGGGAATCAGCCCCAGCATTTT
CASSFGTGNQPQHF
>TRBD1|few|TRBV5-4|TRBJ1-2
TGTGCCAGCAGCTTATCCGGGACAGGGGGCTCTGGCTACACCTTC
CASSLSGTGGSGYTF
>.|.|TRBV15|TRBJ2-2
TGTGCCACCAGCAGAGACCCGCTCGCAGGCTTGAACACCGGGGAGCTGTTTTTT
CATSRDPLAGLNTGELFF
>.|.|TRBV28|TRBJ1-1
TGTGCCAGCAGTTTTAGCATCACTGAAGCTTTCTTT
CASSFSITEAFF
>.|.|TRBV3-1/TRBV3-2|TRBJ1-5
TGTGCCAGCAGCCAAGACCCGCTTAGCAATCAGCCCCAGCATTTT
CASSQDPLSNQPQHF
>TRBD2|.|TRBV10-2|TRBJ2-1
TGCGCCAGCAGTTTCGGGACTAGCGGACCAAATGAGCAGTTCTTC
CASSFGTSGPNEQFF
>.|.|TRBV30|TRBJ1-5
TGTGCCTGGAGTCCAAAATGGGGGCCGAATCAGCCCCAGCATTTT
CAWSPKWGPNQPQHF
>.|.|TRBV4-2|TRBJ1-2
TGTGCCAGCAGCCAAGTCACAGGGATGAACTATGGCTACACCTTC
CASSQVTGMNYGYTF
>.|.|TRBV6-4|TRBJ1-1
TGTGCCAGCAGTGACTCGGGCAGGACCACTGAAGCTTTCTTT
CASSDSGRTTEAFF
>TRBD1|.|TRBV5-1|TRBJ1-3
TGCGCCAGCAGCTTGTCCAGGGGGCCTGGAAACACCATATATTTT
CASSLSRGPGNTIYF
>.|once|TRBV7-2|TRBJ2-1
TGTGCCAGCAATCCGGTTGGGGTCTATGAGCAGTTCTTC
CASNPVGVYEQFF
>.|.|TRBV5-1|TRBJ1-2
TGCGCCAGCAGGGCGGGACTCGCAGCTAACTATGGCTACACCTTC
CASRAGLAANYGYTF
>.|.|TRBV7-2|TRBJ1-6
TGTGCCAGCAGCTTAGAGGGATTTAATTCACCCCTCCACTTT
CASSLEGFNSPLHF
>.|.|TRBV7-9|TRBJ2-5
TGTGCCAGCAGCCCCCCCAGCTGGGAGACCCAGTACTTC
CASSPPSWETQYF
>.|.|TRBV27|TRBJ2-5
TGTGCCAGCAGTTTATCAGGAATTCAAGAGACCCAGTACTTC
CASSLSGIQETQYF
>.|.|TRBV4-2|TRBJ1-1
TGTGCCAGCAGCCAAGGTCTGGGGAACACTGAAGCTTTCTTT
CASSQGLGNTEAFF
>TRBD1|once|TRBV19|TRBJ1-6
TGTGCCAGTAGTGACAGGGGGCGGAATTCACCCCTCCACTTT
CASSDRGRNSPLHF
>.|.|TRBV5-5|TRBJ1-5
TGTGCCAGCAGCTTACAGGGAAATAGCAATCAGCCCCAGCATTTT
CASSLQGNSNQPQHF
>.|.|TRBV18|TRBJ1-3
TGTGCCAGCTCACCTACTGGACAAATCTCTGGAAACACCATATATTTT
CASSPTGQISGNTIYF
>.|.|TRBV5-1|TRBJ1-3
TGCGCCAGCAGCTTGGGTTATCAGGGAATGGGTGGAAACACCATATATTTT
CASSLGYQGMGGNTIYF
>.|.|TRBV19|TRBJ1-1
TGTGCCAGTAGTCCGAGACAGTTACACGCTGAAGCTTTCTTT
CASSPRQLHAEAFF
>TRBD1|.|TRBV30|TRBJ1-1
TGTGCCTGGAGTGTAAGGCTTAGACAGGGTCCCACTGAAGCTTTCTTT
CAWSVRLRQGPTEAFF
>TRBD1|.|TRBV5-8|TRBJ2-5
TGTGCCAGCAGCTCGGGACAGGGGAGCCAAGAGACCCAGTACTTC
CASSSGQGSQETQYF
>.|.|TRBV15|TRBJ1-5
TGTGCCACCAGCAGAGAGAAGACGAGCAATCAGCCCCAGCATTTT
CATSREKTSNQPQHF
>TRBD1|.|TRBV30|TRBJ1-2
TGTGCCTGGAGTGTACAGGGGTTCGGCTACACCTTC
CAWSVQGFGYTF
>TRBD2|.|TRBV7-2|TRBJ2-3
TGTGCCAGCAGCTGGAAACTAGCGGGGTACACAGATACGCAGTATTTT
CASSWKLAGYTDTQYF
>.|.|TRBV5-1|TRBJ2-2
TGCGCCAGCAGCTTGGAGGGGGTAACCGGGGAGCTGTTTTTT
CASSLEGVTGELFF
>TRBD2|.|TRBV2|TRBJ2-5
TGTGCCAGCAGTGAAGGGCTAGCGGGGGAGACCCAGTACTTC
CASSEGLAGETQYF
>.|once|TRBV19|TRBJ1-4
TGTGCCAGTAGCACCCCCCTGCGGCGGGGGCTTAATGAAAAACTGTTTTTT
CASSTPLRRGLNEKLFF
>.|.|TRBV11-2|TRBJ1-4
TGTGCCAGCAGCACCCGACCGGCAACTAATGAAAAACTGTTTTTT
CASSTRPATNEKLFF
>TRBD1|.|TRBV2|TRBJ1-6
TGTGCCAGCGGGAGGGACAGGGGTTATAATTCACCCCTCCACTTT
CASGRDRGYNSPLHF
>TRBD2|.|TRBV7-2|TRBJ2-7
TGTGCCAGCAGCTCTAGCGGGGGTGCCTACGAGCAGTACTTC
CASSSSGGAYEQYF
>TRBD1|.|TRBV18|TRBJ1-1
TGTGCCAGCTCACCACTTCGGGACAGCAACACTGAAGCTTTCTTT
CASSPLRDSNTEAFF
>TRBD2|.|TRBV30|TRBJ2-5
TGTGCCTGGAGTGGCCGGCCTAGAGGGGAGGGAGAGACCCAGTACTTC
CAWSGRPRGEGETQYF
>TRBD1|once|TRBV5-1|TRBJ1-2
TGCGCCAGCAGCTTGGCCCTGAACTCGGGACAGGGCGGTGGGGGCTACACCTTC
CASSLALNSGQGGGGYTF
>TRBD1|.|TRBV5-1|TRBJ1-6
TGCGCCAGCAGCCCTGCCGACAGGGGGAATTCACCCCTCCACTTT
CASSPADRGNSPLHF
>.|.|TRBV6-5|TRBJ2-5
TGTGCCAGCAGTTTCGCGGGGACGGAAGAGACCCAGTACTTC
CASSFAGTEETQYF
>TRBD1|few|TRBV27|TRBJ1-5
TGTGCCAGCAGTCCCTACCTTTTCCCGGGACAGGGTTATAGCAATCAGCCCCAGCATTTT
CASSPYLFPGQGYSNQPQHF
>.|.|TRBV7-9|TRBJ1-2
TGTGCCAGCAGCTCGGATCCCAGGGGAGACTATGGCTACACCTTC
CASSSDPRGDYGYTF
>.|.|TRBV5-1|TRBJ2-7
TGCGCCAGCAGCTTTGGGCAGGGCATGGGGGAGCAGTACTTC
CASSFGQGMGEQYF
>.|.|TRBV10-1|TRBJ2-2
TGCGCCAGCAGGGGGGCCGGCCGGGAGCTGTTTTTT
CASRGAGRELFF
>TRBD1|.|TRBV5-5|TRBJ1-5
TGTGCCAGCAGCTTCGGGGACAGCCGGGATTGGCCCCAGCATTTT
CASSFGDSRDWPQHF
>.|.|TRBV6-2/TRBV6-3|TRBJ1-1
TGTGCCAGCAGTTACTCGATGCGGGGGAACACTGAAGCTTTCTTT
CASSYSMRGNTEAFF
>.|.|TRBV6-5|TRBJ2-7
TGTGCCAGCAGTTACTCGTGGGGCACCTACGAGCAGTACTTC
CASSYSWGTYEQYF
>TRBD1|.|TRBV10-3|TRBJ1-6
TGTGCCATCAGTGAGTCGAGGGACAGCCTTAATTCACCCCTCCACTTT
CAISESRDSLNSPLHF
>.|.|TRBV6-6|TRBJ1-5
TGTGCCAGCAACTCCGTCGGGTTTAATCAGCCCCAGCATTTT
CASNSVGFNQPQHF